These 32 T cell receptor beta chains were all obtained from the same sample, sequenced in a study of cytomegalovirus exposure and HLA in healthy donors. PCR amplification relied on 60 Vbeta primers (plus 13 Jbeta primers). The data were produced by immunoSEQ multiplex PCR, yet TCRdb's version contains in-frame clones alone and is incomplete. Of 100,000 to 150,000 clones in the sample, 77% were seen once. Sequenced input: PBMCs. These TCRs come from a male donor in good health and CMV-seropositive.

Only a few counts were recorded for this clone. The chain uses TRBV7-9 and TRBJ2-1; TRBD1 aligns across 9 bases. Germline CDR1 reads SEHNR; CDR2 reads FQNEAQ (reference sequence). The length of the CDR3 is 13 residues. V lost 3 bases, J lost 8 bases, and 2 bases stayed unmatched. CDR3 region: CASSLDRGDEQFF. The DNA for the CDR3 is TGTGCCAGCAGCTTGGACAGGGGCGATGAGCAGTTCTTC.

This clone came up a few times. An end of the junction differs from the germline gene, which may be a read error. This chain joins TRBV5-1 and TRBJ2-6; TRBD1 matches 9 bases. CDR3 length: 18 amino acids. Per the germline V gene, CDR1 is SGHRS and CDR2 is YFSETQ. The CDR3 DNA sequence: TGCGCCAGCAGCTTGTTAGGACAGGGGAGCTCTGGGGCCAACGGCCTGACTTTC. It yields the protein CASSLLGQGSSGANGLTF.

The chain links TRBV7-2 to TRBJ1-2; the match to TRBD1 covers 8 bases. The V segment lost 5 bases and the J segment 4 bases; nucleotides outside the gene matches: 6. There are 14 residues in the CDR3. CDR1 is SGHTA, CDR2 FQGNSA, per germline. The CDR3 region is CASSPLDRGYGYTF. In nucleotides, the CDR3 is TGTGCCAGCAGCCCACTAGACAGGGGCTATGGCTACACCTTC.

V and J are TRBV9 and TRBJ2-1, with 7 bases matching TRBD2. From germline, CDR1 is SGDLS and CDR2 YYNGEE. After removal of 0 bases from V and 5 bases from J, the junction contained 11 bases not matched to a gene. CDR3 length equals 17 residues. CDR3 bases: TGTGCCAGCAGCGTAGACCCTCCTAGCGGCGTGAACAATGAGCAGTTCTTC. Encoded protein: CASSVDPPSGVNNEQFF. The full variable domain, completed using reference TRBV9 and TRBJ2-1, is DSGVTQTPKHLITATGQRVTLRCSPRSGDLSVYWYQQSLDQGLQFLIQYYNGEERAKGNILERFSAQQFPDLHSELNLSSLELGDSALYFCASSVDPPSGVNNEQFFGPGTRLTVL.

This rearrangement joins TRBV27 to TRBJ2-7; possibly TRBD1 for D (5 bases). CDR3 length: 14 residues. Germline loops: CDR1 MNHEY, CDR2 SMNVEV (reference sequence). V lost 3 bases, J lost 3 bases, and 12 bases lay in between. CDR3 loop: CASSFLDTYYEQYF. The CDR3 DNA sequence: TGTGCCAGCAGTTTTCTGGACACATACTACGAGCAGTACTTC.

The chain employs TRBV5-6 and TRBJ2-7; D unresolved. Trimming cost V 4 bases and J 5 bases, with 13 bases left between them. Germline V CDR1 and CDR2: SGHDT, YYEEEE. The CDR3 extends over 13 amino acids. The chain's CDR3 is CASSHVAGHEQYF. CDR3 nucleotides: TGTGCCAGCAGCCACGTCGCAGGCCACGAGCAGTACTTC.

The chain uses TRBV6-5 and TRBJ1-6; D is possibly TRBD1 (5 bases). This CDR3 has 15 amino acids. The V end lost 6 bases, the J end lost 0 bases, and 9 bases lay between the germline ends. Germline loops: CDR1 MNHEY, CDR2 SVGAGI. This CDR3 is CASRRGSSYNSPLHF. CDR3 DNA sequence: TGTGCCAGCAGACGGGGGAGCTCCTATAATTCACCCCTCCACTTT.

A note on this clone: The junction differs from germline at one of its ends, possibly a read error. V gene TRBV7-9 combines with J gene TRBJ1-1, with D possibly matching TRBD1 (5 bases). The CDR3 contains 14 residues. Germline-derived CDR1 and CDR2 are SEHNR and FQNEAQ (reference sequence). The CDR3 loop is CSSSLDRPNTEAFF. CDR3 nucleotides: TGTTCCAGCAGCTTAGACAGACCGAACACTGAAGCTTTCTTT. Drawing the rest from reference TRBV7-9 and TRBJ1-1, the complete variable domain is DTGVSQNPRHKITKRGQNVTFRCDPISEHNRLYWYRQTLGQGPEFLTYFQNEAQLEKSRLLSDRFSAERPKGSFSTLEIQRTEQGDSAMYLCSSSLDRPNTEAFFGQGTRLTVV.

This clone came up a few times. The CDR3 DNA is TGTGCCACCAGCAGAGATTCATCCTACGAGCAGTACTTC. It encodes CATSRDSSYEQYF. The chain recombines TRBV15 with TRBJ2-7; D ambiguous. Germline CDR1 LNHNV, CDR2 YYDKDF (reference sequence). V lost 0 bases and J 1 base, leaving 4 bases between the germline ends. The CDR3 is 13 residues long.

This clone was recorded only once. The genes are TRBV18 and TRBJ2-1, with 8 bases identical to TRBD2. CDR3 length equals 13 residues. The ends lost 10 bases at V and 3 bases at J; junction bases unmatched: 5. Germline assignment: CDR1 KGHSH and CDR2 LQKENI. Here the CDR3 reads CAIRAGVYNEQFF. CDR3 coding DNA: TGTGCCATTAGAGCGGGAGTCTACAATGAGCAGTTCTTC. Variable domain in full (rest from reference TRBV18 and TRBJ2-1): NAGVMQNPRHLVRRRGQEARLRCSPMKGHSHVYWYRQLPEEGLKFMVYLQKENIIDESGMPKERFSAEFPKEGPSILRIQQVVRGDSAAYFCAIRAGVYNEQFFGPGTRLTVL.

The chain has TRBV9 and TRBJ2-1; the D gene is possibly TRBD1 (6 bases). Germline V lookup: CDR1 SGDLS, CDR2 YYNGEE. V was trimmed by 0 bases and J by 6 bases, leaving 13 bases between them. The CDR3 is 15 residues long. The CDR3 sequence is CASSVEASRGNEQFF. The CDR3 DNA follows: TGTGCCAGCAGCGTAGAGGCTAGCAGGGGCAATGAGCAGTTCTTC.

The CDR3 DNA reads as TGTGCCAGCAGTGGAACAGGTACAGATACGCAGTATTTT. Translated: CASSGTGTDTQYF. V and J are TRBV2 and TRBJ2-3, with D tentatively TRBD1 (5 bases). V lost 4 bases and J lost 3, with 8 bases in between. The CDR3 totals 13 residues. Germline CDR1 and CDR2: SNHLY and FYNNEI.

V gene TRBV11-3 combines with J gene TRBJ2-1; no definite D call. CDR1 is SGHNT and CDR2 is YENEEA in the germline V gene. The CDR3 extends over 13 amino acids. V dropped 0 bases and J dropped 6 bases, with 6 bases sitting between them. Here the CDR3 reads CASSLDSLNEQFF. The CDR3, as DNA: TGTGCCAGCAGCTTAGATAGCCTCAATGAGCAGTTCTTC.

Concerning this clone itself: One end of the junction is discordant with germline, which a read error may explain. The rearrangement links TRBV6-5 to TRBJ1-2, with D possibly matching TRBD1 (5 bases). The CDR3 totals 13 residues. CDR1 and CDR2 (germline): MNHEY, SVGAGI. The CDR3 sequence: CAGSQTEDYGYTF. CDR3 sequence (DNA): TGTGCCGGCAGTCAGACAGAAGACTATGGCTACACCTTC.

The CDR3 region is CASSPSGETQYF. The CDR3 nucleotides are TGTGCCAGCAGCCCAAGCGGGGAGACCCAGTACTTC. This rearrangement joins TRBV4-2 to TRBJ2-5; possibly TRBD2 for D (6 bases). V was trimmed by 4 bases and J by 5 bases, leaving 8 bases between them. CDR3 size: 12 residues. Germline V gene sequence: CDR1 LGHNA, CDR2 YNFKEQ.

A single count supports this clone. The chain couples TRBV11-2 to TRBJ2-1; D call uncertain. CDR1 is SGHAT, CDR2 FQNNGV, per germline. V dropped 2 bases and J dropped 0 bases, with 8 bases sitting between them. This CDR3 region has 15 residues. CDR3 sequence reads: CASSLRQASYNEQFF. In DNA form, the CDR3 reads TGTGCCAGCAGCTTAAGGCAGGCCTCCTACAATGAGCAGTTCTTC.

In nucleotides, the CDR3 is TGTGCCAGTAGTGGCACGGGACAGGGCCCCTACGAGCAGTACTTC. Translating gives CASSGTGQGPYEQYF. The chain carries TRBV19 and TRBJ2-7, with 9 bases fitting TRBD1. Per germline, CDR1 LNHDA and CDR2 SQIVND (reference sequence). The V and J ends lost 5 bases and 2 bases, in that order; junction bases with no gene match: 7. The CDR3 covers 15 residues.

In this sample, this clone turned up once. The chain has TRBV28 and TRBJ2-7; D unclear. CDR1 and CDR2 (germline): MDHEN, SYDVKM. Trimming left V 4 bases short and J 3 bases short, with 16 bases between. There are 15 residues in the CDR3. This CDR3 is CASSSPHRVNYEQYF. Here the CDR3 DNA reads TGTGCCAGCAGTTCACCCCACCGGGTAAACTACGAGCAGTACTTC.

This clone was counted between two and nine times. DNA of the CDR3: TGTGCCAGTAAGCCGGGACAGGGCTTACGGAACACTGAAGCTTTCTTT. Amino acids: CASKPGQGLRNTEAFF. This rearrangement joins TRBV19 to TRBJ1-1, with 9 positions matching TRBD1. The CDR3 has 16 residues. Per germline, CDR1 LNHDA and CDR2 SQIVND (reference sequence). V gave up 7 bases and J gave up 1 base; unmatched junction bases: 10.

This clone was seen a single time. The chain has TRBV28 and TRBJ2-1; D remains ambiguous. The germline CDR1 and CDR2 sequences are MDHEN and SYDVKM. The V end was cut by 3 bases, the J end by 8 bases, with 11 bases between. The CDR3 loop spans 13 amino acids. The CDR3 DNA sequence: TGTGCCAGCAGTTTGACATTGCGCTATGAGCAGTTCTTC. Translation: CASSLTLRYEQFF.

This clone was detected a few times. The chain employs TRBV2 and TRBJ2-1, with 10 positions matching TRBD1. J gave up 4 bases and V 6 bases, and 6 bases lay outside the gene matches. This CDR3 contains 15 residues. CDR1 and CDR2 from the germline V gene are SNHLY and FYNNEI. CDR3 sequence: CASRTDRGEYNEQFF. The CDR3, as DNA: TGTGCCAGCAGGACGGACAGGGGGGAGTACAATGAGCAGTTCTTC.

The rearrangement uses TRBV7-6 and TRBJ2-2, with 9 bases fitting TRBD2. Germline V CDR1 and CDR2: SGHVS, FNYEAQ. This CDR3 spans 16 amino acids. V shed 2 bases and J 7 bases; nucleotides not matched to a gene: 8. CDR3 region: CASSLQREAFGGELFF. In nucleotides, the CDR3 is TGTGCCAGCAGCTTACAGCGGGAGGCCTTCGGCGGGGAGCTGTTTTTT.

The chain employs TRBV19 and TRBJ2-3; perhaps TRBD2 as D (5 bases). The V end lost 10 bases, the J end lost 5 bases, and 16 bases lay between the germline ends. This CDR3 contains 13 residues. Looked up from germline, CDR1 is LNHDA and CDR2 is SQIVND (reference sequence). The CDR3 DNA is TGTGCCACCAATTTGAGGGATGAAGATACGCAGTATTTT. This gives the protein CATNLRDEDTQYF.

This clone was seen only a few times. The chain has TRBV6-4 and TRBJ1-5; no reliable D call. The CDR3 spans 13 residues. Germline V gene data show CDR1 as MRHNA and CDR2 as SNTAGT. V was clipped by 8 bases and J by 2 bases, with 10 bases between them. This CDR3 is CASRGSCNQPQHF. CDR3 nucleotides: TGTGCCAGCCGAGGCAGCTGCAATCAGCCCCAGCATTTT.

The chain couples TRBV2 to TRBJ1-2; the match to TRBD1 covers 7 bases. CDR1 is SNHLY and CDR2 is FYNNEI in the germline V gene. The CDR3 covers 15 residues. V gave up 3 bases and J gave up 6 bases; unmatched junction bases: 10. The CDR3 loop is CASSDPWQGDHGYTF. The CDR3 bases are TGTGCCAGCAGTGATCCGTGGCAGGGGGACCATGGCTACACCTTC.

The chain links TRBV19 to TRBJ2-7; D is unclear. V shed 3 bases and J shed 0 bases, with 12 bases lying between them. The CDR3 has 15 amino acids. Germline V gene data show CDR1 as LNHDA and CDR2 as SQIVND (reference sequence). The DNA for the CDR3 is TGTGCCAGTAGTATCTCGGCTAGGAACTCCTACGAGCAGTACTTC. The encoded protein is CASSISARNSYEQYF.

V is TRBV9 and J is TRBJ2-2, with 8 bases aligning to TRBD2. V trimming: 1 base; J trimming: 0 bases; junction bases outside the gene matches: 2. There are 16 residues in the CDR3. Germline CDR1 SGDLS, CDR2 YYNGEE. Written as DNA, the CDR3 is TGTGCCAGCAGCGTAACGACTAGCGCGAACACCGGGGAGCTGTTTTTT. Translation: CASSVTTSANTGELFF.

This clone has more than one count but fewer than ten. The chain employs TRBV2 and TRBJ2-7, with TRBD1 matching over 9 bases. The V and J ends lost 3 bases and 3 bases, in that order; junction bases with no gene match: 6. Germline values: CDR1 SNHLY, CDR2 FYNNEI. This CDR3 is 15 amino acids long. The DNA of the CDR3 is TGTGCCAGCAGTGAGGGACAGGGAAATTACTACGAGCAGTACTTC. Protein sequence: CASSEGQGNYYEQYF.

This chain connects TRBV5-1 to TRBJ2-3; perhaps TRBD2 as D (6 bases). Per germline, CDR1 SGHRS and CDR2 YFSETQ. The length of the CDR3 is 17 residues. V lost 0 bases and J lost 3, with 17 bases in between. CDR3 bases: TGCGCCAGCAGCTTGGATGCGTTCCGGGGAGGTACAGATACGCAGTATTTT. Amino acids: CASSLDAFRGGTDTQYF. Together with reference TRBV5-1 and TRBJ2-3, the CDR3 gives the full variable domain: KAGVTQTPRYLIKTRGQQVTLSCSPISGHRSVSWYQQTPGQGLQFLFEYFSETQRNKGNFPGRFSGRQFSNSRSEMNVSTLELGDSALYLCASSLDAFRGGTDTQYFGPGTRLTVL.

The chain combines TRBV7-9 with TRBJ1-1, with TRBD1 as a possible D gene (5 bases). Germline V gene data show CDR1 as SEHNR and CDR2 as FQNEAQ (reference sequence). The CDR3 extends over 11 amino acids. Trimming left V 7 bases short and J 10 bases short, with 13 bases between. Written as DNA, the CDR3 is TGTGCCAGCACCGACCCGGACACAGCTTTCTTT. Protein: CASTDPDTAFF.

The chain couples TRBV4-1 to TRBJ1-2; TRBD1 might be the D (5 bases). This CDR3 has 15 residues. Trimming shortened V by 1 base and J by 4 bases, and 13 bases separated the two germline ends. Germline V CDR1 and CDR2: MGHRA, YSYEKL. In DNA, the CDR3 is TGCGCCAGCAGCCAAGCAGAAACCCAGGGCTATGGCTACACCTTC. Its protein is CASSQAETQGYGYTF.

The chain recombines TRBV6-5 with TRBJ2-7; no reliable D call. The CDR3 is made up of 12 amino acids. Germline values: CDR1 MNHEY, CDR2 SVGAGI. Here the CDR3 DNA reads TGTGTAACTCGAAGGAGCTCCTACGAGCAGTACTTC. Its translation: CVTRRSSYEQYF.